This record looks at one T cell receptor beta chain sequence and its context. Its cognate antigen is unknown. The sample is drawn from a study of post-analysis software for immune sequencing data. Tagging with unique molecular identifiers was a feature of the TCR beta cDNA libraries. Using its own MiXCR run on the PCR reads, TCRdb lists one record per CDR3 protein. The sample records roughly 670,000 distinct CDR3 sequences, around 60% being singletons. Study-level results: In patients, TRBV5-6, TRBV5-1 and TRBV20-1 belonged to five TRBV segments found more frequently than in controls. The authors found that F measure strongly co-clustered same-batch samples. Significantly lower normalized Chao1 diversity was found in patients with multiple sclerosis relative to controls.

Germline V lookup: CDR1 ENHRY, CDR2 SYGVKD. With 4 bases removed from V and 5 bases from J, the gap between germline ends came to 14 bases. This CDR3 spans 14 amino acids. The V gene is TRBV10-3, the J gene TRBJ1-1; D perhaps matches TRBD1 (6 bases). This clonotype was obtained from a girl aged 2 to 9 with multiple sclerosis. The specimen sequenced was blood. Written as DNA, the CDR3 is TGTGCCATCAGTGGGGGGGCAGGGCGGACTGAAGCTTTCTTT. This gives the protein CAISGGAGRTEAFF.